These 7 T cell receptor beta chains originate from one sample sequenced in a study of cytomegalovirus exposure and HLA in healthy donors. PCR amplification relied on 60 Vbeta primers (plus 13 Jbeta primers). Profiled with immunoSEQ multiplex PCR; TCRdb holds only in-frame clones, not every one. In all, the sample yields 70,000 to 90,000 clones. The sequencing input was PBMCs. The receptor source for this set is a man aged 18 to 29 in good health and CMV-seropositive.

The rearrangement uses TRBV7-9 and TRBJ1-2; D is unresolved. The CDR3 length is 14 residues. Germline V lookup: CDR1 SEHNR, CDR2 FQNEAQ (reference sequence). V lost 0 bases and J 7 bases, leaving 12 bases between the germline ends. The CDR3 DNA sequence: TGTGCCAGCAGCTTAGCGGCCGAGCGGGGTGGCTACACCTTC. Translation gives CASSLAAERGGYTF.

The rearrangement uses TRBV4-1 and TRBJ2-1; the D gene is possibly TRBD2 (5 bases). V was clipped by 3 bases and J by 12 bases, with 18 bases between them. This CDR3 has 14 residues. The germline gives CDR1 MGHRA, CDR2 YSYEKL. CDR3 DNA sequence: TGCGCCAGCAGCCAGCTGAGTCCTGCGGGTTCGCAGTTCTTC. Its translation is CASSQLSPAGSQFF.

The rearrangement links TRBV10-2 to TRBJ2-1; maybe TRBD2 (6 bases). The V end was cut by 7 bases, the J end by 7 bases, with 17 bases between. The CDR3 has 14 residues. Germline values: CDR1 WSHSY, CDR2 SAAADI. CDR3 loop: CASTDGGPRNEQFF. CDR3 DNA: TGCGCCAGCACCGACGGAGGGCCTAGGAATGAGCAGTTCTTC.

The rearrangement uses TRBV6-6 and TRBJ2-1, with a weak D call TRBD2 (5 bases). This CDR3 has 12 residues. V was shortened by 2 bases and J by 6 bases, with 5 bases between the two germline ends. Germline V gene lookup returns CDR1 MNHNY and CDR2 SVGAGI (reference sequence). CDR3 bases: TGTGCCAGCAGTTACGAGGGCAATGAGCAGTTCTTC. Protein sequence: CASSYEGNEQFF.

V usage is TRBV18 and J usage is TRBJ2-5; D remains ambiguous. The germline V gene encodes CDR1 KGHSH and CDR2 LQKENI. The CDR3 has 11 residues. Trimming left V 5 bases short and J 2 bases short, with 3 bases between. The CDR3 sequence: CASSEQETQYF. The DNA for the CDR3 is TGTGCCAGCTCAGAGCAAGAGACCCAGTACTTC.

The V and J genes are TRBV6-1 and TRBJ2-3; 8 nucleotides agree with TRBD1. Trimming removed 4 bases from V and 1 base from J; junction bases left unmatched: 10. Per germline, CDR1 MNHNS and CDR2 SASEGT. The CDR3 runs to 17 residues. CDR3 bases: TGTGCCAGCAGTGCCCTTTCAGGGGGCGCAGGCACAGATACGCAGTATTTT. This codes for CASSALSGGAGTDTQYF.

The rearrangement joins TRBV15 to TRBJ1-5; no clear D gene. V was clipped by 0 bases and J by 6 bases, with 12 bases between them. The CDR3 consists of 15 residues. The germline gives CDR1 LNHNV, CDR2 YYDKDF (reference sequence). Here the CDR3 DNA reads TGTGCCACCAGCAGAGATCCGCAGGTCAGTCAGCCCCAGCATTTT. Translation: CATSRDPQVSQPQHF.